This T cell receptor (beta chain) was recovered during a study of cytomegalovirus exposure and HLA in healthy donors. Worth noting for this clone: Antigen: not known.

Overall study results and limits: Later analysis reportedly placed an Asian-associated ancestry cluster below the roughly 680-donor mean in N-insertions.

A multiplex PCR was run with 60 Vbeta primers and 13 Jbeta primers. Source study methods: Around 11 million of 65 million to 95 million unique TCR beta chains were shared, per a later count. The assay was immunoSEQ multiplex PCR, and TCRdb's table has in-frame clones only and misses some. Clone size and the V and J calls come from that table; the DNA yielded D and trimming. The sample has tens of thousands of clones; roughly 79% are singletons. This CDR3 has 15 amino acids. With 3 bases clipped from V and 4 bases from J, the junction kept 8 bases outside the gene matches. Per germline, CDR1 SQVTM and CDR2 ANQGSEA.

The origin of this receptor is a man younger than 40 in good health and CMV-seronegative. The source material was PBMCs. V usage is TRBV29-1 and J usage is TRBJ2-1, with 8 bases identical to TRBD2. The CDR3 sequence is CSVDKVAGPYNEQFF. CDR3 nucleotides: TGCAGCGTTGATAAGGTAGCGGGGCCATACAATGAGCAGTTCTTC.